This paragraph reports one T cell receptor (beta chain). Its matching antigen is unknown. The data were obtained in a study of post-analysis software for immune sequencing data. On the study more broadly: Secondary progressive, relapsing-remitting and progressive-relapsing multiple sclerosis were among the included disease courses.

TCR beta cDNA libraries had unique molecular identifiers. MiXCR, run by TCRdb on the PCR reads, gives a single entry per CDR3 protein. This sample has roughly 800,000 distinct CDR3 sequences, with just over 45% found just once. Study observations and caveats: Relative to controls, patients had several TRBV segments at higher frequency, with TRBV5-6, TRBV5-1 and TRBV20-1 among these.

The CDR3 is 12 amino acids. Trimming removed 1 base from V and 0 bases from J, with 2 bases in between. CDR1 is SQVTM, CDR2 ANQGSEA, per germline. The TCR originated in a girl aged 10 to 17 with multiple sclerosis. The V call is TRBV29-1, the J call TRBJ2-3; no reliable D call. What was sequenced was blood. Written as DNA, the CDR3 is TGCAGCGTTGAAGCCAGCACAGATACGCAGTATTTT. Translation gives CSVEASTDTQYF.